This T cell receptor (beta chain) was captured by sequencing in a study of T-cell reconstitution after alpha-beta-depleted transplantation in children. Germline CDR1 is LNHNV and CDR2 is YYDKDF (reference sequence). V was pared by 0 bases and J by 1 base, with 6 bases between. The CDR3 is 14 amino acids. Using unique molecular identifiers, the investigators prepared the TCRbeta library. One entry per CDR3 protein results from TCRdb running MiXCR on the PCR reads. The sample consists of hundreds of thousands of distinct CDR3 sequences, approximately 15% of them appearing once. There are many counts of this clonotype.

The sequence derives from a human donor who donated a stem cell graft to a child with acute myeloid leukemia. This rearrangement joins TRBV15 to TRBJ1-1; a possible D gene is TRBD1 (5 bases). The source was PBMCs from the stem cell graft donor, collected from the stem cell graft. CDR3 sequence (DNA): TGTGCCACCAGCAGAGAGGGGCGGAACACTGAAGCTTTCTTT. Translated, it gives CATSREGRNTEAFF. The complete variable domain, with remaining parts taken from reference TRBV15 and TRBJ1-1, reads DAMVIQNPRYQVTQFGKPVTLSCSQTLNHNVMYWYQQKSSQAPKLLFHYYDKDFNNEADTPDNFQSRRPNTSFCFLDIRSPGLGDTAMYLCATSREGRNTEAFFGQGTRLTVV.